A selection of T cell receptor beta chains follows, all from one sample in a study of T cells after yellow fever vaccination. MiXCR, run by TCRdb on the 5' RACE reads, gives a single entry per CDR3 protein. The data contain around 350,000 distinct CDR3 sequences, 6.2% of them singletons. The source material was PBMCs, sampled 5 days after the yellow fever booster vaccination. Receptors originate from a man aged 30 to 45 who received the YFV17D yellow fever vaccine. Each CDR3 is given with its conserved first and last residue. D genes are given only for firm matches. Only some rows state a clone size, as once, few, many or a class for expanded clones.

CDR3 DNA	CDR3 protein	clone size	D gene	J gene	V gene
TGTGCCAGCAAGACGGACAGGAACACTGAAGCTTTCTTT	CASKTDRNTEAFF	.	.	TRBJ1-1	TRBV11-1
TGTGCCAGCAGCCTCAGGGGGTTTGGCTACACCTTC	CASSLRGFGYTF	many	TRBD1	TRBJ1-2	TRBV7-2
TGTGCCAGCAGTGACGGGATCAGGGACACCTACGAGCAGTACTTC	CASSDGIRDTYEQYF	many	.	TRBJ2-7	TRBV6-1
TGTGCCAGCAGTTGGGACCGGGACGGCCAGTCCTACGAGCAGTACTTC	CASSWDRDGQSYEQYF	few	.	TRBJ2-7	TRBV12-3/TRBV12-4
TGTGCCAGCAGCCCGACCGGAGCGGGAGTCCAAGAGACCCAGTACTTC	CASSPTGAGVQETQYF	many	TRBD2	TRBJ2-5	TRBV28
TGTGCCAGCAGCCTAGGACTAGCGGATTACAATGAGCAGTTCTTC	CASSLGLADYNEQFF	many	TRBD2	TRBJ2-1	TRBV11-2
TGTGCCAGCAGCTTAGGATACTCTGGAAACACCATATATTTT	CASSLGYSGNTIYF	few	.	TRBJ1-3	TRBV7-9
TGTGCCAGCAGCCAACAAGGGACTAGCGGGATCAATGAGCAGTTCTTC	CASSQQGTSGINEQFF	.	TRBD2	TRBJ2-1	TRBV7-9
TGTGCCAGCAGGGTTGGACAGGGGGCGTTATACGAGCAGTACTTC	CASRVGQGALYEQYF	many	TRBD1	TRBJ2-7	TRBV7-2
TGCAGTGCTAGAGACGAGGGACAGGGGGGGTACAATGAGCAGTTCTTC	CSARDEGQGGYNEQFF	.	TRBD1	TRBJ2-1	TRBV20-1
TGCAGCGTCACCCACGATACGCAGTATTTT	CSVTHDTQYF	many	.	TRBJ2-3	TRBV29-1
TGTGCCAGCAGTTTATGGGGGGGAGACACTGAAGCTTTCTTT	CASSLWGGDTEAFF	.	.	TRBJ1-1	TRBV12-3/TRBV12-4
TGTGCCAGCAGCCAAGTTAGGAGCTACGAGCAGTACTTC	CASSQVRSYEQYF	many	.	TRBJ2-7	TRBV3-1
TGTGCCAGCAGCTTCATCGCAGATACGCAGTATTTT	CASSFIADTQYF	many	.	TRBJ2-3	TRBV7-8
TGCAGTGCTCCACCGGGACAGGGGTCACTAGGTGAAAAACTGTTTTTT	CSAPPGQGSLGEKLFF	.	TRBD1	TRBJ1-4	TRBV20-1
TGTGCCAGCAGCGTAGGACGTGACCCCCCCTACAATGAGCAGTTCTTC	CASSVGRDPPYNEQFF	many	.	TRBJ2-1	TRBV9
TGTGCCAGCAGTGGGGGCACAGGTGTCTACGAGCAGTACTTC	CASSGGTGVYEQYF	many	.	TRBJ2-7	TRBV12-3/TRBV12-4